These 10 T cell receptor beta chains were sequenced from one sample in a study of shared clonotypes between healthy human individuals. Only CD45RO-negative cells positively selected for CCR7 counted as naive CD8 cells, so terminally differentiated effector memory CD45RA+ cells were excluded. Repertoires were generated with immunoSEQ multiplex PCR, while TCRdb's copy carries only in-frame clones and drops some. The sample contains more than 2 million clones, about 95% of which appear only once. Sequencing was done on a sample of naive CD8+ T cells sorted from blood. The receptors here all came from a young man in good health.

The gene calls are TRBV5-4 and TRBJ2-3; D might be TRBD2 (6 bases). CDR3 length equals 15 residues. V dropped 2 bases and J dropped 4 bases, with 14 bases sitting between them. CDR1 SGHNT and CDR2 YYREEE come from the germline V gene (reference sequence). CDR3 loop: CASSFPGSVADTQYF. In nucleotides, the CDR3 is TGTGCCAGCAGCTTCCCCGGGAGTGTGGCAGATACGCAGTATTTT.

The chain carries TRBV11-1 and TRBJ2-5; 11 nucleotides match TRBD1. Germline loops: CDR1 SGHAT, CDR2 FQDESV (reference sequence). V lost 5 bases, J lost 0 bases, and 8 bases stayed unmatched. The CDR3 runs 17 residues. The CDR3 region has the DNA TGTGCCAGCAGCAAGGGGACAGGGGGAAGAGACCAAGAGACCCAGTACTTC. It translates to CASSKGTGGRDQETQYF.

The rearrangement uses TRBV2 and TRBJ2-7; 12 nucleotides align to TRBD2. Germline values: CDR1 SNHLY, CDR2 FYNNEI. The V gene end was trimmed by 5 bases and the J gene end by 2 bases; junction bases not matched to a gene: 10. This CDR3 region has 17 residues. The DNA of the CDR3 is TGTGCCAGCAGTTCCTTGATTCTAGCGGGAGGGCCCTACGAGCAGTACTTC. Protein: CASSSLILAGGPYEQYF.

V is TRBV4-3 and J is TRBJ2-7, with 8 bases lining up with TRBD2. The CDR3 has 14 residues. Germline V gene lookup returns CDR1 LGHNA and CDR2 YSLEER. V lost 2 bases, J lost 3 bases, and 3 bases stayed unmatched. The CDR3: CASSQTAGVYEQYF. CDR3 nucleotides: TGCGCCAGCAGCCAAACAGCGGGAGTCTACGAGCAGTACTTC.

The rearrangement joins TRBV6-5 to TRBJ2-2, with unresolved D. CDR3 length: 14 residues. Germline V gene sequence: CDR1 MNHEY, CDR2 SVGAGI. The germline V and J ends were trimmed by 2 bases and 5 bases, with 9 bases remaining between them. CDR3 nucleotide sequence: TGTGCCAGCAGTTACGGCCTCCCGACCGGGGAGCTGTTTTTT. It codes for CASSYGLPTGELFF.

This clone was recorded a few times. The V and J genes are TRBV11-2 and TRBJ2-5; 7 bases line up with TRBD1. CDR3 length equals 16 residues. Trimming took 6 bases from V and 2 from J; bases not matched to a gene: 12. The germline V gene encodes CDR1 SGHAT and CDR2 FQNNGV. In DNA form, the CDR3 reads TGTGCCAGCAGACACCGGGACAGTGGCCTACAAGAGACCCAGTACTTC. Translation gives CASRHRDSGLQETQYF.

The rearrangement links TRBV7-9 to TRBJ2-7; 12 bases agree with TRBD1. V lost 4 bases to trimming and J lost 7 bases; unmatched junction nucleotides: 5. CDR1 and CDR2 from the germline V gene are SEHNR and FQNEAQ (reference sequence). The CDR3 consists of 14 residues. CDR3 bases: TGTGCCAGCAGCTCGGGACAGGGGGCGTGGGAGCAGTACTTC. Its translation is CASSSGQGAWEQYF.

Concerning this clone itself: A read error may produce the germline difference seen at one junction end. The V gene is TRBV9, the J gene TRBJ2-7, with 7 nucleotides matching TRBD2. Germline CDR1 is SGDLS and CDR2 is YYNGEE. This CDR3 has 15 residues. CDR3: CASSPRGDYDYEQYF. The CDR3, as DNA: TGTGCCAGCAGCCCGCGTGGGGACTATGACTACGAACAGTACTTC.

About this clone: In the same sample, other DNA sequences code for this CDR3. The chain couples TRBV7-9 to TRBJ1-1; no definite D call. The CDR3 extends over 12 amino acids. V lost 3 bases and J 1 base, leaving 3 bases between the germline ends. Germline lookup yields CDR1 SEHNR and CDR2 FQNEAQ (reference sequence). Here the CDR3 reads CASSFGNTEAFF. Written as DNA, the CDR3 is TGTGCCAGCAGCTTCGGGAACACTGAAGCTTTCTTT.

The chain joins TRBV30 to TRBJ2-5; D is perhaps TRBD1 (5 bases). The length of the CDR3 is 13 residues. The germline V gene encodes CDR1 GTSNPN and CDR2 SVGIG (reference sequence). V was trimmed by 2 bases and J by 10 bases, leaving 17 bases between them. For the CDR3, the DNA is TGTGCCTGGAGTCTCGGGCCTGCAGGGATCCAGTACTTC. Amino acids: CAWSLGPAGIQYF. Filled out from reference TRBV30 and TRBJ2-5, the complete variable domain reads SQTIHQWPATLVQPVGSPLSLECTVEGTSNPNLYWYRQAAGRGLQLLFYSVGIGQISSEVPQNLSASRPQDRQFILSSKKLLLSDSGFYLCAWSLGPAGIQYFGPGTRLLVL.